The T cell receptor (beta chain) under discussion was sequenced for a study of CD8 T cells in Susac syndrome. Sequencing of TCR beta covered CD8+ and CD4+ T cells obtained from blood. With random hexamers, about 0.45 to 1 ug RNA was reverse transcribed. Each CDR3 protein gets one entry after TCRdb re-called the immunoSEQ multiplex PCR reads with MiXCR. Of roughly 80,000 distinct CDR3 sequences detected, about 92% appear once; the ten largest clones hold roughly 0.5%. The CDR3 consists of 15 residues. The germline V gene encodes CDR1 LGHNA and CDR2 YSLEER. The ends were cut back, 2 bases at V and 10 bases at J, with 18 bases in the middle. Regarding this clonotype: What it recognizes is unknown.

Overall study findings and caveats: There was no clonal expansion in the CD4+ T cell repertoires of Susac syndrome.

The chain has TRBV4-3 and TRBJ2-1; D is unresolved. The source material was CD4+ T cells from PBMCs. The receptor was derived from a human donor with Susac syndrome. This chain's CDR3 is CASSQSSLSSQEQFF. The CDR3 nucleotides read TGCGCCAGCAGCCAAAGTTCGCTCTCCAGTCAAGAGCAGTTCTTC.